This T cell receptor (beta chain) was identified during a study of shared clonotypes between healthy human individuals. Study details: Participating donors consisted of a couple of women and a few men aged 18 to 49.

Germline V gives CDR1 LGHNA, CDR2 YNFKEQ. J lost 9 bases, V lost 4 bases, and 15 bases had no gene match. The CDR3 has 16 amino acids. This clone was seen once. In the sorted-subset replicate PCRs, around 0.2 ug DNA, roughly 29,000 T cell genomes, was used. Clones were read by immunoSEQ multiplex PCR, and TCRdb kept only the in-frame ones, dropping some. The data show roughly 2.2 million clones, 85% to 95% seen once. Material: naive CD4+ T cells from PBMCs. Regarding subset: CD45RA+ positively selected. This sequence originates from a man aged 18 to 35 in good health. Some clones in this sample may be carry-over from other donors' samples. This chain joins TRBV4-2 and TRBJ2-1; 7 positions agree with TRBD2. The CDR3 sequence is CASSLAGTSATTEQFF. The CDR3 nucleotides are TGTGCCAGCAGCCTCGCAGGAACTAGCGCAACTACTGAGCAGTTCTTC.